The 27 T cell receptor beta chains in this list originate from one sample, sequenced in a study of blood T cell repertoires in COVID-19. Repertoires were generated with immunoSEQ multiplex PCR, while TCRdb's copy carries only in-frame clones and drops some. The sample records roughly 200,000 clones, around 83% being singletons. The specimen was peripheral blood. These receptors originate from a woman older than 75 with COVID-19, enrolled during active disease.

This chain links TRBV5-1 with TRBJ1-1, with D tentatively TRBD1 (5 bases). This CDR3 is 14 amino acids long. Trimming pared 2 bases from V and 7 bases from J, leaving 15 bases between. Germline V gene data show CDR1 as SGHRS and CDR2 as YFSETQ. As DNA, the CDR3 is TGCGCCAGCAGCTTTTTAGGGGTGATCGGTGAAGCTTTCTTT. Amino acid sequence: CASSFLGVIGEAFF. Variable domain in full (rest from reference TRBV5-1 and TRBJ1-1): KAGVTQTPRYLIKTRGQQVTLSCSPISGHRSVSWYQQTPGQGLQFLFEYFSETQRNKGNFPGRFSGRQFSNSRSEMNVSTLELGDSALYLCASSFLGVIGEAFFGQGTRLTVV.

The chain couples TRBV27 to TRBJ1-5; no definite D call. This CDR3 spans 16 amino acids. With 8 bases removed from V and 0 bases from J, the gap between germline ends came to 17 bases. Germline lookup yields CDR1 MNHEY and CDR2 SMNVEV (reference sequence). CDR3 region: CASRNAGIYSNQPQHF. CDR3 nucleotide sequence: TGTGCCAGCCGAAATGCGGGGATTTATAGCAATCAGCCCCAGCATTTT.

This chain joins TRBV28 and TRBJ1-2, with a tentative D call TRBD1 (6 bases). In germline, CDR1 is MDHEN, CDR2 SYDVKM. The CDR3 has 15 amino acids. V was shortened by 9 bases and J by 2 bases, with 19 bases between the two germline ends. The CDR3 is CASTRILGQNYGYTF. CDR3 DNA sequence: TGTGCCAGTACCCGGATATTAGGACAGAACTATGGCTACACCTTC.

As DNA, the CDR3 is TGTGCCAGCAGCCCCGAGCCGAACTCTAACTATGGCTACACCTTC. Protein sequence: CASSPEPNSNYGYTF. V and J are TRBV7-3 and TRBJ1-2; D not certain. The CDR3 runs 15 residues. V gave up 5 bases and J gave up 0 bases, with 13 bases separating them. Germline loops: CDR1 SGHTA, CDR2 FQGTGA.

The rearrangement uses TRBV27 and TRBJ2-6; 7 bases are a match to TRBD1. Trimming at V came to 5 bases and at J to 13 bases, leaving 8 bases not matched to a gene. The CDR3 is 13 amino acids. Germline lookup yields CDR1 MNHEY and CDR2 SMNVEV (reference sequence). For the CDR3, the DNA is TGTGCCAGCAGTCCCACGACAGGGATGGTCCTGACTTTC. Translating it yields CASSPTTGMVLTF.

For the CDR3, the DNA is TGTGCCAGCAGGTTTAGATCGGGGAACAGTGAAAAACTGTTTTTT. It encodes CASRFRSGNSEKLFF. The chain carries TRBV5-6 and TRBJ1-4; D is unresolved. The CDR3 is made up of 15 amino acids. The germline CDR1 and CDR2 sequences are SGHDT and YYEEEE. V lost 5 bases to trimming and J lost 7 bases, with 18 bases between them.

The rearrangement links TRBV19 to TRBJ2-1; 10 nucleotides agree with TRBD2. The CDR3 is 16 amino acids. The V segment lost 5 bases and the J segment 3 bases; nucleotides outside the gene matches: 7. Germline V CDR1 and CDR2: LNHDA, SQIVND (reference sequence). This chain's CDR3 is CASSDRGLAIYNEQFF. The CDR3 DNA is TGTGCCAGTAGTGACCGGGGACTAGCGATCTACAATGAGCAGTTCTTC. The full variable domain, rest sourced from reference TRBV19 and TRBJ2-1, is DGGITQSPKYLFRKEGQNVTLSCEQNLNHDAMYWYRQDPGQGLRLIYYSQIVNDFQKGDIAEGYSVSREKKESFPLTVTSAQKNPTAFYLCASSDRGLAIYNEQFFGPGTRLTVL.

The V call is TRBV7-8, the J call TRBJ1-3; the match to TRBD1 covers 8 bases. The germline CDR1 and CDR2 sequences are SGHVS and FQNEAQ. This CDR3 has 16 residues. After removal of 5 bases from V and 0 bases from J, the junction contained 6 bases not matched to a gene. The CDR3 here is CASSPGGTGSGNTIYF. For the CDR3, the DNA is TGTGCCAGCAGCCCAGGTGGGACAGGCTCTGGAAACACCATATATTTT. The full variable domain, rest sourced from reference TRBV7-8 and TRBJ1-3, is GAGVSQSPRYKVAKRGQDVALRCDPISGHVSLFWYQQALGQGPEFLTYFQNEAQLDKSGLPSDRFFAERPEGSVSTLKIQRTQQEDSAVYLCASSPGGTGSGNTIYFGEGSWLTVV.

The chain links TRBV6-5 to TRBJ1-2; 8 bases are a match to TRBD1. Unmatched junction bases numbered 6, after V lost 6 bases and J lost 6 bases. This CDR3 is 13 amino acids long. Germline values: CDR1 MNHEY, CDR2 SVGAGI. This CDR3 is CASSSQGANGYTF. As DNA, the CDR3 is TGTGCCAGCAGCAGTCAGGGGGCTAATGGCTACACCTTC.

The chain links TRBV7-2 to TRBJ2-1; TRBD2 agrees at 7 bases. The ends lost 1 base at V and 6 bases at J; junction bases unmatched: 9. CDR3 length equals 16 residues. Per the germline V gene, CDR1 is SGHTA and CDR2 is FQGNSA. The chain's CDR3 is CASSLGGGVEGNEQFF. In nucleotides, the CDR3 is TGTGCCAGCAGCTTAGGGGGGGGAGTTGAGGGCAATGAGCAGTTCTTC.

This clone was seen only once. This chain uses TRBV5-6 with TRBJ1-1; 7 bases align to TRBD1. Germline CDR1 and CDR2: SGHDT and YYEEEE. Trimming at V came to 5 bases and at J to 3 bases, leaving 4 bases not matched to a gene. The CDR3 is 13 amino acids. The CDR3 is CASRTGQHTEAFF. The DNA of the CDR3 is TGTGCCAGCAGGACGGGACAGCACACTGAAGCTTTCTTT.

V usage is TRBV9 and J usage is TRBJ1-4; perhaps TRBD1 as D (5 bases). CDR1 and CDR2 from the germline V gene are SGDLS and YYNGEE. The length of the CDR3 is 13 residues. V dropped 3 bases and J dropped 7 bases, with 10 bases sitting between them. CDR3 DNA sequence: TGTGCCAGCAGCGCAGGGATCGGTGAAAAACTGTTTTTT. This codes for CASSAGIGEKLFF. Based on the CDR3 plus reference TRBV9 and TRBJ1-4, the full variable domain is DSGVTQTPKHLITATGQRVTLRCSPRSGDLSVYWYQQSLDQGLQFLIQYYNGEERAKGNILERFSAQQFPDLHSELNLSSLELGDSALYFCASSAGIGEKLFFGSGTQLSVL.

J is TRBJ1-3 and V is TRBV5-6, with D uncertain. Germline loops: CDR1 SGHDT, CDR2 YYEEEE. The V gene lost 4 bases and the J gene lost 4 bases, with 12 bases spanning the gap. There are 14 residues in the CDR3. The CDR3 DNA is TGTGCCAGCAGCCTCATCGCACACGGAAACACCATATATTTT. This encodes CASSLIAHGNTIYF. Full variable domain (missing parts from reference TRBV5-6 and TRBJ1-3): DAGVTQSPTHLIKTRGQQVTLRCSPKSGHDTVSWYQQALGQGPQFIFQYYEEEERQRGNFPDRFSGHQFPNYSSELNVNALLLGDSALYLCASSLIAHGNTIYFGEGSWLTVV.

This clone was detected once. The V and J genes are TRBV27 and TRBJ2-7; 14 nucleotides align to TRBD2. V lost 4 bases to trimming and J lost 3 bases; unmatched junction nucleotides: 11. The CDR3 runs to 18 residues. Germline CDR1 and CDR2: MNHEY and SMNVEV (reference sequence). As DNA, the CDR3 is TGTGCCAGCAGTTATGGGACTAGCGGGAGAAGGGGTTTCTACGAGCAGTACTTC. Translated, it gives CASSYGTSGRRGFYEQYF.

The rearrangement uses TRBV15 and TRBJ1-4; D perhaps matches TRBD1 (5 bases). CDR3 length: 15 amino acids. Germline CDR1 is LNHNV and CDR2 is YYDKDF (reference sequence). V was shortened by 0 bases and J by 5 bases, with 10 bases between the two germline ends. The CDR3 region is CATSRDLGGNEKLFF. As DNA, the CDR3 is TGTGCCACCAGCAGAGATCTGGGGGGGAATGAAAAACTGTTTTTT.

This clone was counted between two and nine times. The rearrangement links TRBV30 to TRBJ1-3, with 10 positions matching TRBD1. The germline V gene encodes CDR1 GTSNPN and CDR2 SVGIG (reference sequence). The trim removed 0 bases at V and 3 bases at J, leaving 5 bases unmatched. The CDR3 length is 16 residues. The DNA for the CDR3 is TGTGCCTGGAGTGTGTCGACAGGGGGCTATGGAAACACCATATATTTT. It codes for CAWSVSTGGYGNTIYF. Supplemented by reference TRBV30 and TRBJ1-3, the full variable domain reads SQTIHQWPATLVQPVGSPLSLECTVEGTSNPNLYWYRQAAGRGLQLLFYSVGIGQISSEVPQNLSASRPQDRQFILSSKKLLLSDSGFYLCAWSVSTGGYGNTIYFGEGSWLTVV.

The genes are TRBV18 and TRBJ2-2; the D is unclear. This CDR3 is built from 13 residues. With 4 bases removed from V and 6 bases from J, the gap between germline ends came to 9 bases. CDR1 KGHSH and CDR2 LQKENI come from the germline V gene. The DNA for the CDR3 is TGTGCCAGCTCACTTTCCGAGGCCGGGGAGCTGTTTTTT. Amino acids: CASSLSEAGELFF.

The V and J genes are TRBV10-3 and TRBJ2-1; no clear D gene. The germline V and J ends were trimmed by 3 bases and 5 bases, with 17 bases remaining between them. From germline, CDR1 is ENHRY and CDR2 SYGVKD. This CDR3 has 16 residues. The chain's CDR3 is CAISDRNARYNNEQFF. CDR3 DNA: TGTGCCATCAGTGACCGGAATGCTAGGTACAACAATGAGCAGTTCTTC.

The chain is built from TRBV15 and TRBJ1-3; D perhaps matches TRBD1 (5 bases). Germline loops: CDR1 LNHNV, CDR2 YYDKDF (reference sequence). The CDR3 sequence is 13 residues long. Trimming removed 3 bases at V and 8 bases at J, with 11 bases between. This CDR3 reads CATSRGDWDTIYF. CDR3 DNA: TGTGCCACCAGCAGGGGGGACTGGGACACCATATATTTT.

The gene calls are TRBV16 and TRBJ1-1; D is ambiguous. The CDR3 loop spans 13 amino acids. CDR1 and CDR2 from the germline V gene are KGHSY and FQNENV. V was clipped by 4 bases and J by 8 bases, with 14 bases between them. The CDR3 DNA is TGTGCCAGCAGCCCAGTCTTGGGCCTCGAAGCTTTCTTT. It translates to CASSPVLGLEAFF.

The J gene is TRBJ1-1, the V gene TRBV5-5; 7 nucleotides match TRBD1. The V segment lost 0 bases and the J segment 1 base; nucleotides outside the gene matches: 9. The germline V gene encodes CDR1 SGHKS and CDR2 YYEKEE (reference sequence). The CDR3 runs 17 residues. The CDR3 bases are TGTGCCAGCAGCTTGGCCCCCCGGACAGGACCGAACACTGAAGCTTTCTTT. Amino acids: CASSLAPRTGPNTEAFF.

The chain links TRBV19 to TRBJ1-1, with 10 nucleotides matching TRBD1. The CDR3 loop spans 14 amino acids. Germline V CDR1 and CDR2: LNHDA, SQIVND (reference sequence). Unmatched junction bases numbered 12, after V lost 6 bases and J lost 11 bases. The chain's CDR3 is CASRTRDRGYSAFF. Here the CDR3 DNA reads TGTGCCAGTAGGACCAGGGACAGGGGCTATTCCGCTTTCTTT.

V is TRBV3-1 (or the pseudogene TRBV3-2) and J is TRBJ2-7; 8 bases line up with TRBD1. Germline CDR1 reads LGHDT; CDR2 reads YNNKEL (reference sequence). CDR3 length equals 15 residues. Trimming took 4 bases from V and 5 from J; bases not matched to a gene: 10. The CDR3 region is CASSRQGHYLDEQYF. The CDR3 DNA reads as TGTGCCAGCAGCCGACAGGGGCATTACCTCGACGAGCAGTACTTC.

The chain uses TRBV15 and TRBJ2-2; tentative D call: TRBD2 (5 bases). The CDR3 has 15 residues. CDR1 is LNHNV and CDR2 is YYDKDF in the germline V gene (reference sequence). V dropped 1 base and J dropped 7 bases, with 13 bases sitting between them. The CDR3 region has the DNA TGTGCCACCAGCAGAGGTTCGACTGGGAGCGGGGAGCTGTTTTTT. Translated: CATSRGSTGSGELFF.

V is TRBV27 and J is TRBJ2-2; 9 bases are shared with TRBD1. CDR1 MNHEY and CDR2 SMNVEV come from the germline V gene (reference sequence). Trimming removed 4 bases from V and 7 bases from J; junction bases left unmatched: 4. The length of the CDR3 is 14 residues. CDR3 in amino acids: CASSSWDRDGELFF. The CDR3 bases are TGTGCCAGCAGTTCGTGGGACAGGGACGGGGAGCTGTTTTTT.

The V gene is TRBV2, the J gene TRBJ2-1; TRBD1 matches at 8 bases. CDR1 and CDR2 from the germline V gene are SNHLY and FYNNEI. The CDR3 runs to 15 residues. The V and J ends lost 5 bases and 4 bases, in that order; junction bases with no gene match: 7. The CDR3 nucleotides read TGTGCCAGCAGTAGCAGGGGGCTAATATACAATGAGCAGTTCTTC. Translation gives CASSSRGLIYNEQFF.

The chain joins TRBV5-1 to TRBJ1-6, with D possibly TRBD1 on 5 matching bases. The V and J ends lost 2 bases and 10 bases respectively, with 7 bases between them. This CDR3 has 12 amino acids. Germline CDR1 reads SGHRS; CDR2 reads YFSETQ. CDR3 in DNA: TGCGCCAGCAGCTTAGGGGAATCACCCCTCCACTTT. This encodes CASSLGESPLHF.